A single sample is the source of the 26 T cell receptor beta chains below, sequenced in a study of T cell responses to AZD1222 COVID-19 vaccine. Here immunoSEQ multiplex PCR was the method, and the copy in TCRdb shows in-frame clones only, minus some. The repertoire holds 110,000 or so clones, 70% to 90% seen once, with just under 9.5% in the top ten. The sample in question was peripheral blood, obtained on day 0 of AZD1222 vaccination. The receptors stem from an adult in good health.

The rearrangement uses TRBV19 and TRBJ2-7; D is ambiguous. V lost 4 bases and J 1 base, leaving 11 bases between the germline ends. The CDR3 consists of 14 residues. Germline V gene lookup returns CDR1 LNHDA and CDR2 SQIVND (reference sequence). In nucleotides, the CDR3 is TGTGCCAGTAGTACCCATCTCGGATCCTACGAGCAGTACTTC. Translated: CASSTHLGSYEQYF.

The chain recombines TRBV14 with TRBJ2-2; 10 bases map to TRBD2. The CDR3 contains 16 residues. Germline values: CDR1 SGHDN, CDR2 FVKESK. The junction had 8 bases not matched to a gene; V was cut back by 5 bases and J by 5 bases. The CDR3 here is CASSKATSGMTGELFF. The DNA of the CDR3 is TGTGCCAGCAGCAAAGCTACTAGCGGGATGACCGGGGAGCTGTTTTTT.

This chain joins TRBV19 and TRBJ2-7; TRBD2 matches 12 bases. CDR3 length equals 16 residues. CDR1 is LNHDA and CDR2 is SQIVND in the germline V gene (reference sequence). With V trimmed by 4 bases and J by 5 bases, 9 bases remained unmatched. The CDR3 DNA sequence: TGTGCCAGTAGTAAGACTAGCGGGAGTCAGTACGACGAGCAGTACTTC. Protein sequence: CASSKTSGSQYDEQYF.

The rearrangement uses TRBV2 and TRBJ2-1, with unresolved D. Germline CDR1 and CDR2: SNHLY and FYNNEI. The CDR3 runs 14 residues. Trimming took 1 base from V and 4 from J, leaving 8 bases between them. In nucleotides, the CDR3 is TGTGCCAGCAGTGAAGGGACGGTATACAATGAGCAGTTCTTC. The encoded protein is CASSEGTVYNEQFF.

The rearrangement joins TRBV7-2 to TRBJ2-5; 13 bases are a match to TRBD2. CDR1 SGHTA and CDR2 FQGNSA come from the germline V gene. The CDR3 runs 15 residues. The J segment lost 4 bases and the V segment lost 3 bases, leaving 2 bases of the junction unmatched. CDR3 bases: TGTGCCAGCAGCTTCCGGACTAGCGGGGGAGAGACCCAGTACTTC. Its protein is CASSFRTSGGETQYF.

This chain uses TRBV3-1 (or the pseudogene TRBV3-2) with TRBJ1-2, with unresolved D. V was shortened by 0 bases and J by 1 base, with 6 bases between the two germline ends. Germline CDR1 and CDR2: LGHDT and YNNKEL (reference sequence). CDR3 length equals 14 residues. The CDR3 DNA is TGTGCCAGCAGCCAAGATCGCGGTAACTATGGCTACACCTTC. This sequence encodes CASSQDRGNYGYTF.

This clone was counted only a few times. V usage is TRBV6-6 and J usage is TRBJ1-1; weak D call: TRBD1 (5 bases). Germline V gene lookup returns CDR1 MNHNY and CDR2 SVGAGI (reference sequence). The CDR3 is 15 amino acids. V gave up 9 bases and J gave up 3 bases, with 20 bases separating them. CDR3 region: CASLRSIPGHTEAFF. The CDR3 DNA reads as TGTGCCAGTCTACGTTCGATACCGGGACACACTGAAGCTTTCTTT.

The CDR3 sequence: CASSYSPGLGYEQYF. CDR3 bases: TGTGCCAGCAGCTACAGCCCGGGACTAGGGTATGAGCAGTACTTC. V usage is TRBV4-2 and J usage is TRBJ2-7; 8 bases map to TRBD2. The CDR3 spans 15 residues. V shed 5 bases, J shed 7 bases, and the junction held 13 bases outside the gene matches. Germline CDR1 reads LGHNA; CDR2 reads YNFKEQ.

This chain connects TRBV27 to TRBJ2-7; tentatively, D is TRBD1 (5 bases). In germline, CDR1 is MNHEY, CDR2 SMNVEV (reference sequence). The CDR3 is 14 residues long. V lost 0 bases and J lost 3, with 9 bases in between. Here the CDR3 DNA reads TGTGCCAGCAGTTTATCGGGGCCGTTCTACGAGCAGTACTTC. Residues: CASSLSGPFYEQYF.

CDR3: CASSDSGDPLDNEQFF. CDR3 coding DNA: TGTGCCAGCAGTGACTCCGGGGATCCACTGGACAATGAGCAGTTCTTC. This rearrangement joins TRBV25-1 to TRBJ2-1, with TRBD2 as a possible D gene (5 bases). The V gene's germline CDR1 is MGHDK and CDR2 SYGVNS. V lost 3 bases to trimming and J lost 5 bases, with 17 bases between them. The CDR3 is made up of 16 amino acids.

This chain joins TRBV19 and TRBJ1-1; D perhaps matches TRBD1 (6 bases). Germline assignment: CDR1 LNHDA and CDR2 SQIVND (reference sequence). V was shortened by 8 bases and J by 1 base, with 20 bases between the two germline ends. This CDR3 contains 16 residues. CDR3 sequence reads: CASLPGRGGANTEAFF. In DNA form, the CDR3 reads TGTGCCAGTCTTCCGGGCAGGGGAGGGGCGAACACTGAAGCTTTCTTT.

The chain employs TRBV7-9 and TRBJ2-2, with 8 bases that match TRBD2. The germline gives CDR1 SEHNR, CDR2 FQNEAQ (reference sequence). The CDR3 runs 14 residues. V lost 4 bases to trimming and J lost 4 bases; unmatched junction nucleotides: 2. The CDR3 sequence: CASSSGGRTGELFF. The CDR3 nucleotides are TGTGCCAGCAGCTCGGGGGGGCGCACCGGGGAGCTGTTTTTT.

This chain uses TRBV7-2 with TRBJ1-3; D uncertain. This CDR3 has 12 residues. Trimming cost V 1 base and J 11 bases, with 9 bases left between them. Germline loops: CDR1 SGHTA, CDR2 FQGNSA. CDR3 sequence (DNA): TGTGCCAGCAGCTTAGACATTGGAGCCATATATTTT. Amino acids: CASSLDIGAIYF.

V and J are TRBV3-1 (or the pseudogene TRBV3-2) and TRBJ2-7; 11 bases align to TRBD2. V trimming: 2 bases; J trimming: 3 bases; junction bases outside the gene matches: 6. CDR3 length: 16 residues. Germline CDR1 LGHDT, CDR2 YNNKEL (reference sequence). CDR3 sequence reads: CASSQSLAGGDYEQYF. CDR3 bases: TGTGCCAGCAGCCAATCCTTAGCGGGAGGGGACTACGAGCAGTACTTC.

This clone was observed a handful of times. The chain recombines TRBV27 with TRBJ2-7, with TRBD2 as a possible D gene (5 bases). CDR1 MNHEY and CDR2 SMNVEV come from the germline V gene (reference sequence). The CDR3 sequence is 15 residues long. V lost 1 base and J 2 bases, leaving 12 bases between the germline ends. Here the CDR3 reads CASSLLGRGTYEQYF. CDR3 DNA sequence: TGTGCCAGCAGTTTATTAGGGAGAGGCACCTACGAGCAGTACTTC.

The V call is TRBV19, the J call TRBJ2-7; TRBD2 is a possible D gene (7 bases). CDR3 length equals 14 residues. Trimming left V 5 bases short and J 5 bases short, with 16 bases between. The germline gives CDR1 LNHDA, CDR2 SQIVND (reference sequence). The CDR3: CASSLRGGVNEQYF. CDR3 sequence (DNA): TGTGCCAGTAGTCTAAGGGGGGGAGTTAACGAGCAGTACTTC.

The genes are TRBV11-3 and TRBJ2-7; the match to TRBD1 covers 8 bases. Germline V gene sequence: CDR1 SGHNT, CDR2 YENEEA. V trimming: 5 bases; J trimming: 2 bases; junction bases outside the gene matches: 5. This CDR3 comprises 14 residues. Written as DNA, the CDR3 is TGTGCCAGCAGCACGACAGGGGTCGCCTACGAGCAGTACTTC. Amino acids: CASSTTGVAYEQYF.

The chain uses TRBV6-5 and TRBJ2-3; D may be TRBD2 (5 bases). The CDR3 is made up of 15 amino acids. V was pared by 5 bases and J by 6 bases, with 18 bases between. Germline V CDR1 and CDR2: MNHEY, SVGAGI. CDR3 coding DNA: TGTGCCAGCAGTCATTTTGGGGAGTTCGGGGATACGCAGTATTTT. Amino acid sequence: CASSHFGEFGDTQYF.

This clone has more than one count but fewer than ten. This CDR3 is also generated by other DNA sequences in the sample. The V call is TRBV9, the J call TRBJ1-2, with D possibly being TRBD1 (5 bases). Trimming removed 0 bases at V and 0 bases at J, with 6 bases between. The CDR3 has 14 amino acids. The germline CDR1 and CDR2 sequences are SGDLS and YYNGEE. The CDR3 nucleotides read TGTGCCAGCAGCGTAGGACAGACTAACTATGGCTACACCTTC. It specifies CASSVGQTNYGYTF.

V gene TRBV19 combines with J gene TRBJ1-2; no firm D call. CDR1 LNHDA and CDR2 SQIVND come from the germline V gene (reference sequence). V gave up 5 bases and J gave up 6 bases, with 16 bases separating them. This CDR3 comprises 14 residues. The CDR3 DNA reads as TGTGCCAGTAGTGCCTCGTGGGAAAGGGATGGCTACACCTTC. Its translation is CASSASWERDGYTF.

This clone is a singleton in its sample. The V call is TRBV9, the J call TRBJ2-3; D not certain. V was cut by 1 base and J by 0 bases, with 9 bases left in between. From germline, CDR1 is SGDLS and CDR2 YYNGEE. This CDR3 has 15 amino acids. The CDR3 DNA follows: TGTGCCAGCAGCGTACATACTTCTAGCACAGATACGCAGTATTTT. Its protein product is CASSVHTSSTDTQYF.

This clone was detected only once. The CDR3 nucleotides are TGTGCCAGCAGCCATTGGACAGGAGATAATTCACCCCTCCACTTT. Residues: CASSHWTGDNSPLHF. The chain links TRBV4-2 to TRBJ1-6; 7 bases match TRBD1. With 3 bases clipped from V and 5 bases from J, the junction kept 4 bases outside the gene matches. This CDR3 contains 15 residues. Germline lookup yields CDR1 LGHNA and CDR2 YNFKEQ.

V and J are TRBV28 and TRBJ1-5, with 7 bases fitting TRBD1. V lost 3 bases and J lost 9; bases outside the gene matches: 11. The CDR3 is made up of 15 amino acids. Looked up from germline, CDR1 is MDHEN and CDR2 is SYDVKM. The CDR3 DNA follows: TGTGCCAGCAGTTTTCCCTCGGGACAGCAGCCGCCCCAGCATTTT. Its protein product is CASSFPSGQQPPQHF.

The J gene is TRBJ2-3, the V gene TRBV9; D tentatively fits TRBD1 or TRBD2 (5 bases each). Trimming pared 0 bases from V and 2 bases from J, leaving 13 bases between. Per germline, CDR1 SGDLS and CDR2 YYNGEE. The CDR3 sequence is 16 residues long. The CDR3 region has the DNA TGTGCCAGCAGCGTAGGTCCGGGGCCTTTCACAGATACGCAGTATTTT. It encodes CASSVGPGPFTDTQYF.

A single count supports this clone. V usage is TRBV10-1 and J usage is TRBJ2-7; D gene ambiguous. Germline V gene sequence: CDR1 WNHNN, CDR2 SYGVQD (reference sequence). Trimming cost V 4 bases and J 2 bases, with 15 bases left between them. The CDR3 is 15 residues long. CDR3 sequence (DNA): TGCGCCAGCAGTGCCCGAGAGGCCAAAGCCTACGAGCAGTACTTC. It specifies CASSAREAKAYEQYF.

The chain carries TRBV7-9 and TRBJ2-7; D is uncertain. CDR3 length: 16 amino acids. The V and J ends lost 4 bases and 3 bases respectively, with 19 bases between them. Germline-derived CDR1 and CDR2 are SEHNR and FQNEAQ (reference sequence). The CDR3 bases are TGTGCCAGCAGCTCAATGTCACAGATAAAATTCTACGAGCAGTACTTC. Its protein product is CASSSMSQIKFYEQYF.